This T cell receptor (beta chain) was sequenced for a study of T-cell reconstitution after alpha-beta-depleted transplantation in children. Overall study results and limits: In patients about two months after transplant, alpha-beta T cells reportedly arose from several hundred expanded graft clones. Hyperexpanded clones declined; after one year, newly produced T cells mostly supplied diversity.

This CDR3 has 20 residues. V lost 4 bases, J lost 2 bases, and 19 bases stayed unmatched. Germline-derived CDR1 and CDR2 are SGHVS and FQNEAQ. With respect to this clonotype: Its antigen is as yet unknown.

Unique molecular identifiers were incorporated into the prepared TCRbeta library. TCRdb passed the PCR reads through MiXCR, listing each CDR3 protein once. Of about 420,000 distinct CDR3 sequences listed, roughly 16% are singletons. Specimen: PBMCs, mostly from graft donor cells, collected 360 days after TCRalphabeta/CD19-depleted stem cell transplant. This receptor was obtained from a boy under two years old who had a stem cell transplant for Wiskott-Aldrich syndrome, so the T cells may come from the graft donor. This chain connects TRBV7-8 to TRBJ2-1; 8 bases are a match to TRBD2. The CDR3 spells CASSSPVGGSGKRTYNEQFF. As DNA, the CDR3 is TGTGCCAGCAGCTCCCCAGTTGGTGGTAGCGGGAAAAGGACCTACAATGAGCAGTTCTTC.